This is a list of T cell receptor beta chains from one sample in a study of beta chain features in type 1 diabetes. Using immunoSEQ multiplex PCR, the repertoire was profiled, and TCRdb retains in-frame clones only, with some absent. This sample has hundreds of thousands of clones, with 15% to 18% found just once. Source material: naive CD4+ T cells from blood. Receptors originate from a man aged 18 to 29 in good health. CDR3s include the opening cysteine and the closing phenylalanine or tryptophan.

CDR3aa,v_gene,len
CASSPLSYEQYF,TRBV14,12
CASSDGQGFSSYEQYF,TRBV9,16
CATRQAGEETQYF,TRBV10-3,13
CASSKRSPTAYEQYF,TRBV21-1,15
CASSYFGSSYNSPLHF,TRBV6-5,16
CASSLTVYNEQFF,TRBV14,13
CSVGQGGNQPQHF,TRBV29-1,13
CASSPGQSSYNEQFF,TRBV5-1,15
CASSPTTGAGEQYF,TRBV18,14
CASSPPQSSYNEQFF,TRBV4-1,15
CSVCWTGGSYEQYF,TRBV29-1,14